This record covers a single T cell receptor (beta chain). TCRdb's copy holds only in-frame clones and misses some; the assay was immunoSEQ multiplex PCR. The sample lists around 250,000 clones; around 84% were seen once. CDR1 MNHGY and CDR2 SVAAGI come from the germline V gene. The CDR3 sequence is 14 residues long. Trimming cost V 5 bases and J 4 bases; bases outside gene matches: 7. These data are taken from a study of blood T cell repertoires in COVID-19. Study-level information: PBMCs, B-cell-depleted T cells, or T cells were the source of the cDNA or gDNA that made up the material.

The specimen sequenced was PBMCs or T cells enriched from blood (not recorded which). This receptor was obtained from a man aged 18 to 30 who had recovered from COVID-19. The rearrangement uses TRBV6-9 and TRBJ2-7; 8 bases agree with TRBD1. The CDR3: CASSQHRGKYEQYF. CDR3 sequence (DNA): TGTGCCAGCAGTCAACACAGGGGGAAGTACGAGCAGTACTTC.